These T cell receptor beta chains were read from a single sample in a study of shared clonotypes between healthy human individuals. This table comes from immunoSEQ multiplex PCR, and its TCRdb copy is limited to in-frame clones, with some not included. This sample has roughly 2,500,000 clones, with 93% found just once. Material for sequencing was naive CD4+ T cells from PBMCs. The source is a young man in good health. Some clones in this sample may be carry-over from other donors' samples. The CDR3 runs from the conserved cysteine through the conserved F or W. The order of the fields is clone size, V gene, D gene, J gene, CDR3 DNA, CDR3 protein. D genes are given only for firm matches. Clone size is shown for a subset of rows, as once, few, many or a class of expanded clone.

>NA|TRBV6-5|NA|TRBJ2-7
TGTGCCAGCAGTTACTCTCGGGAGTCCTACGAGCAGTACTTC
CASSYSRESYEQYF
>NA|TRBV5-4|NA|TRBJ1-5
TGTGCCAGCAGCCCGGATCCCGCACAGCCCCAGCATTTT
CASSPDPAQPQHF
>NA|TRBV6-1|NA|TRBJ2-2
TGTGCCAGCAGTGAACGCCACTCAGGCCGGGAGCTGTTTTTT
CASSERHSGRELFF
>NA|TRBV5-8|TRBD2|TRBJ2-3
TGTGCCAGCAGTCGCCTAGCGGGAGGGCCAGATACGCAGTATTTT
CASSRLAGGPDTQYF
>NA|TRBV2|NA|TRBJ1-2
TGTGCCAGCAGTGAGCTCAGGGAGGGCTACACCTTC
CASSELREGYTF
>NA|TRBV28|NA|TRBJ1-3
TGTGCCAGCAGTTTAGGGGGGCAACTGACTGGAAACACCATATATTTT
CASSLGGQLTGNTIYF
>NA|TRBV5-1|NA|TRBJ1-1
TGCGCCAGCAGCTTGAGACCAAACAGGGAATTGGGCACTGAAGCTTTCTTT
CASSLRPNRELGTEAFF
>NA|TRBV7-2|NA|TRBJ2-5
TGTGCCAGCAGCTTAGAGGGGGGGGCGCTGGTGGACTTC
CASSLEGGALVDF
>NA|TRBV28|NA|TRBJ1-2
TGTGCCAGCAGTCGGACAGTATCCTATGGCTACACCTTC
CASSRTVSYGYTF
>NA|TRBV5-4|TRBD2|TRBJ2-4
TGTGCCAGCAGCCCCGGGACTAGCGGGGCTCAAGCCAAAAACATTCAGTACTTC
CASSPGTSGAQAKNIQYF
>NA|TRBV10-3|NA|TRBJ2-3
TGTGCCAGCAGGGGGGCGAGCACAGATACGCAGTATTTT
CASRGASTDTQYF
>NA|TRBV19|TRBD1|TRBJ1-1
TGTGCCAGTAGTCGGACAGGGCAGAACACTGAAGCTTTCTTT
CASSRTGQNTEAFF
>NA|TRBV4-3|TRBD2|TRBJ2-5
TGCGCCAGCAGCTCCCGACTAGCGGGAGGGGAGACCCAGTACTTC
CASSSRLAGGETQYF
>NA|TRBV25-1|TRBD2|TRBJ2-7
TGTGCCAGCAGTGAACCTGGACTAGCGGGGATCTACGAGCAGTACTTC
CASSEPGLAGIYEQYF
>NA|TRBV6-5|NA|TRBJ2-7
TGTGCCAGCAGTAGACCACCCTACGAGCAGTACTTC
CASSRPPYEQYF
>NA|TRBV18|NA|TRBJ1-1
TGTGCCAGCTCACCACCCAGAGAACTAATTGAAGCTTTCTTT
CASSPPRELIEAFF
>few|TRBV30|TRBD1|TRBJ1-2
TGTGCCTGGGACCGGGACAGGCATTTC
CAWDRDRHF
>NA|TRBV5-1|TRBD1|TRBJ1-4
TGCGCCAGCAGCTGGGGGGACAGGGATGAGGAAAAACTGTTTTTT
CASSWGDRDEEKLFF
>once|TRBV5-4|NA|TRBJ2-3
TGTGCCAGCAGCCGCAGGTTTTCGGATACGCAGTATTTT
CASSRRFSDTQYF
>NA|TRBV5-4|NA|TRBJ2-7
TGTGCCAGCAGCGCGGGTTCTATCTTGGGGGAGCAGTACTTC
CASSAGSILGEQYF
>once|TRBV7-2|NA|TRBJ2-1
TGTGCCAGCAGTTACTCCTACAATGAGCAGTTCTTC
CASSYSYNEQFF
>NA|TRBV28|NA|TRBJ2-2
TGTGCCAGCAGTTTATCGGCGACGGGGTTGGCCGGGGAGCTGTTTTTT
CASSLSATGLAGELFF
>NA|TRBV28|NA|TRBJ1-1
TGTGCCAGCAGTATCGGACAGATAATGAACACTGAAGCTTTCTTT
CASSIGQIMNTEAFF
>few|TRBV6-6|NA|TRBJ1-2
TGTGCCAGCAGGCGGGAGGGAAACTATGGCTACACCTTC
CASRREGNYGYTF
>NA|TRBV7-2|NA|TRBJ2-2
TGTGCCAGCAGCTTATTCTCTCAGGTCACCGGGGAGCTGTTTTTT
CASSLFSQVTGELFF
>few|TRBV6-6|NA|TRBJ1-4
TGTGCCAGCACCATAAATGAAAAACTGTTTTTT
CASTINEKLFF
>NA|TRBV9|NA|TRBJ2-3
TGTGCCAGCAGCTTGGTCGGAAGCACAGATACGCAGTATTTT
CASSLVGSTDTQYF
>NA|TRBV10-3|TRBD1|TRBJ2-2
TGTGCCATCAGTGAGCCTTGGGACAGGGGCACCGGGGAGCTGTTTTTT
CAISEPWDRGTGELFF
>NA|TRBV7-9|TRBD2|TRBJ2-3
TGTGCCAGGCAGCTTGTGACTAGCGACACAGATACGCAGTATTTT
CARQLVTSDTDTQYF
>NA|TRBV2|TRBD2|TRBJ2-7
TGTGCCAGCAGTGATGATGAAGTCCTAGCGGGCCTAACGGTCAACTACGAGCAGTACTTC
CASSDDEVLAGLTVNYEQYF
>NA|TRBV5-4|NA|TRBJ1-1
TGTGCCAGCAGCTTGGCCATTGTGAACACTGAAGCTTTCTTT
CASSLAIVNTEAFF
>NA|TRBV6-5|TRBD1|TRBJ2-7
TGTGCCAGCAGTTTCGTCCGGGACAGCTCCTACGAGCAGTACTTC
CASSFVRDSSYEQYF
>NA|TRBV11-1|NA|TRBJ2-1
TGTGCCAGCAGCCCCTCGGGATCCTACAATGAGCAGTTCTTC
CASSPSGSYNEQFF
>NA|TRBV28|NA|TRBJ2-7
TGTGCCAGCATCGGAAATCCCTACGAGCAGTACTTC
CASIGNPYEQYF
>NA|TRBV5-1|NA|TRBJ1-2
TGCGCCAGCAGCGGCGATACACGGGACATCAATTTC
CASSGDTRDINF
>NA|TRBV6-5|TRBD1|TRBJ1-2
TGTGCCAGCAGCACAGGGGGCCGGGGCTACACCTTC
CASSTGGRGYTF
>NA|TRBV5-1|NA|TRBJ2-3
TGCGCCAGCAGCCTGCAAATCGGGCTCACAGATACGCAGTATTTT
CASSLQIGLTDTQYF
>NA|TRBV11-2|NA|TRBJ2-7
TGTGCCAGCAGCCCGTGGGGGGGCCTCATGGGAGAGCAGTACTTC
CASSPWGGLMGEQYF
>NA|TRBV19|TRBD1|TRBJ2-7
TGTGCCAGCGGGGACAGGGGGGCCGAGCAGTACTTC
CASGDRGAEQYF
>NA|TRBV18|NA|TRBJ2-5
TGTGCCAGCTCACTCACTAGACAGAGCCAAGAGACCCAGTACTTC
CASSLTRQSQETQYF